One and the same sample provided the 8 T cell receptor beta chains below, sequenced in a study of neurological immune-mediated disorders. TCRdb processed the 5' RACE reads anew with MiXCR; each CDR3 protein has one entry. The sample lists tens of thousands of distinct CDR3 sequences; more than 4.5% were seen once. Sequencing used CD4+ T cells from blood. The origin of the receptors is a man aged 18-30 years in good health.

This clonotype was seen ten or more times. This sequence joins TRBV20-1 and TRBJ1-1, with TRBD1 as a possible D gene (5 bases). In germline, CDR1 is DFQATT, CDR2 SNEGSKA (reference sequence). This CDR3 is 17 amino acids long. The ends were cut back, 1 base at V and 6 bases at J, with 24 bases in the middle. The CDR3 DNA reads TGCAGTGCTAGAGCCATACTCGGGGCCGGGGTCGGAGCTGAAGCTTTCTTT. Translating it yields CSARAILGAGVGAEAFF.

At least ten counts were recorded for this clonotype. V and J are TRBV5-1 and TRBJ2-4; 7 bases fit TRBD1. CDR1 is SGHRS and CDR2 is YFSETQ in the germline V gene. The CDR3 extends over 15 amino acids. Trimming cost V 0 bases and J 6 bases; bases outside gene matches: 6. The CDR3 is CASSLEPTGPNIQYF. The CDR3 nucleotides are TGCGCCAGCAGCTTGGAGCCGACAGGGCCAAACATTCAGTACTTC.

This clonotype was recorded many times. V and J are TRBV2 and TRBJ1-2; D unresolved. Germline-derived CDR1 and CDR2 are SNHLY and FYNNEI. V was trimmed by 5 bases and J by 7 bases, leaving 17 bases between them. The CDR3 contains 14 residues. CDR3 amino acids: CASSLVGRYGGYTF. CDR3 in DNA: TGTGCCAGCAGTCTGGTTGGTCGGTATGGTGGCTACACCTTC.

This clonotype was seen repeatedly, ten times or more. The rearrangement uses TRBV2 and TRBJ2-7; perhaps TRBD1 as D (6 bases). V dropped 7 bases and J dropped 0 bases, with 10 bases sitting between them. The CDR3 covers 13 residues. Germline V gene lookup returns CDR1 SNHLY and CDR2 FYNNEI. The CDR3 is CASNGQPSYEQYF. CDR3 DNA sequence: TGTGCCAGCAATGGACAGCCCTCCTACGAGCAGTACTTC. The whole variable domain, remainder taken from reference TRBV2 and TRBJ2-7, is EPEVTQTPSHQVTQMGQEVILRCVPISNHLYFYWYRQILGQKVEFLVSFYNNEISEKSEIFDDQFSVERPDGSNFTLKIRSTKLEDSAMYFCASNGQPSYEQYFGPGTRLTVT.

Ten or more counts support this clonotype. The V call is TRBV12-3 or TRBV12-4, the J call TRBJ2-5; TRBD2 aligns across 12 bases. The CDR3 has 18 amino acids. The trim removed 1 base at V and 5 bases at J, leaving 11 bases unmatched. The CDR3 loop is CASSLGWPTSGGLETQYF. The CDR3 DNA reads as TGTGCCAGCAGTTTAGGGTGGCCAACTAGCGGGGGGTTGGAGACCCAGTACTTC.

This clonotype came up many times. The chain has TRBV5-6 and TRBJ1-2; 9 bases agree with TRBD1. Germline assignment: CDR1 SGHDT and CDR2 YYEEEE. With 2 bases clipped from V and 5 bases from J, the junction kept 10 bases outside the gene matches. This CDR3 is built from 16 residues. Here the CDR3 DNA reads TGTGCCAGCAGCTTCCGCGAAGACGGGACAGGGTATGGCTACACCTTC. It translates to CASSFREDGTGYGYTF.

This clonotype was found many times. The CDR3 reads CASRPRASTDTQYF. The CDR3 DNA sequence: TGTGCCAGCCGTCCCCGTGCTAGCACAGATACGCAGTATTTT. The rearrangement links TRBV27 to TRBJ2-3; D uncertain. Trimming cost V 8 bases and J 0 bases, with 12 bases left between them. CDR3 length equals 14 residues. In germline, CDR1 is MNHEY, CDR2 SMNVEV (reference sequence).

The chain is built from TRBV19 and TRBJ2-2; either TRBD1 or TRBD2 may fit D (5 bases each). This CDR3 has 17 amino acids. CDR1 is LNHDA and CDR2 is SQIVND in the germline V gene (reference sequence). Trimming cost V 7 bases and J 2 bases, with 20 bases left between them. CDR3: CASTSLPRDENTGELFF. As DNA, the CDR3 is TGTGCCAGTACTTCTCTCCCCCGGGACGAAAACACCGGGGAGCTGTTTTTT.